This record covers a single T cell receptor (beta chain). Some clones are missing from TCRdb's copy, which holds only in-frame ones; the method was immunoSEQ multiplex PCR. The profile shows more than 20,000 clones, about four fifths of them singletons. This sample was included in a study of T cell clones after liver transplantation. Study details: TCRbeta sequencing after a pre-transplant mixed lymphocyte reaction identified graft-donor-reactive clones, later tracked in post-transplant blood.

The CDR3 covers 13 residues. V was shortened by 0 bases and J by 6 bases, with 11 bases between the two germline ends. Germline V lookup: CDR1 GTSNPN, CDR2 SVGIG (reference sequence). Unstimulated PBMCs were sorted into CD3+CD4+ and CD3+CD8+ populations. The sample consisted of CD8+ T cells from blood, taken more than 53 months after liver transplant. The receptor was isolated from a human patient who received a liver transplant. The graft donor may be the source of some T cells. This chain joins TRBV30 and TRBJ1-2, with unresolved D. This chain's CDR3 is CAWSVPPGNGYTF. The CDR3 DNA is TGTGCCTGGAGTGTCCCCCCCGGGAATGGCTACACCTTC.